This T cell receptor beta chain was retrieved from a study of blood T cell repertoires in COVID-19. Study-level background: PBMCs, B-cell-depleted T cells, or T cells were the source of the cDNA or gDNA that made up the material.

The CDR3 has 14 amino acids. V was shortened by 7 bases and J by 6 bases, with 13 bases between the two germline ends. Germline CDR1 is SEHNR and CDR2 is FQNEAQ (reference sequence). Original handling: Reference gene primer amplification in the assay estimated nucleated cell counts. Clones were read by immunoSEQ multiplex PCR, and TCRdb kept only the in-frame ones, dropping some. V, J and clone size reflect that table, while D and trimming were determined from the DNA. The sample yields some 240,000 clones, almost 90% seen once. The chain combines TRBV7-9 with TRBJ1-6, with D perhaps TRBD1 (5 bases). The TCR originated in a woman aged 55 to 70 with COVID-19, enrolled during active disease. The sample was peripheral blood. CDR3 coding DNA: TGTGCCAGCACCGAAGGGAGGGGTAATTCACCCCTCCACTTT. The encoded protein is CASTEGRGNSPLHF.